This TCR beta chain was identified during a study of blood T cell repertoires in COVID-19. This CDR3 region has 17 residues. CDR1 MGHRA and CDR2 YSYEKL come from the germline V gene. V was pared by 0 bases and J by 4 bases, with 10 bases of the junction left unmatched. Repertoires were generated with immunoSEQ multiplex PCR, while TCRdb's copy carries only in-frame clones and drops some. The data contain around 370,000 clones, about 88% of them singletons. Sequencing used PBMCs or T cells enriched from blood (not recorded which). The chain uses TRBV4-1 and TRBJ2-7, with 9 nucleotides matching TRBD2. The TCR comes from a woman aged 18-29 years who had recovered from COVID-19. Here the CDR3 DNA reads TGCGCCAGCAGCCAAGATAGGCCTAGCGGGATTAAATACGAGCAGTACTTC. As protein: CASSQDRPSGIKYEQYF.